Below, one T cell receptor beta chain is given with its context. The antigen is unknown. The repertoire was sequenced with immunoSEQ multiplex PCR; TCRdb's copy has only in-frame clones and lacks some. The sample shows some 130,000 clones, approximately 90% of them seen only once. This specimen comes from a study of T cell responses to AZD1222 COVID-19 vaccine. Findings and limits, study-wide: Nearly half of spike-specific TCRs reportedly go after variant regions that carry no mutations.

V trimming: 7 bases; J trimming: 4 bases; junction bases outside the gene matches: 4. This CDR3 is built from 13 residues. CDR1 is MDHEN and CDR2 is SYDVKM in the germline V gene. V gene TRBV28 combines with J gene TRBJ1-5, with TRBD1 matching over 7 bases. The sample here was peripheral blood, taken 28 days after the second AZD1222 dose. This TCR was recovered from an adult who received the AZD1222 COVID-19 vaccine. This CDR3 is CASTRDRNQPQHF. CDR3 nucleotides: TGTGCCAGCACCCGGGACAGAAATCAGCCCCAGCATTTT.